The 15 T cell receptor beta chains below come from one sample, sequenced in a study of blood T cells in healthy people across ages. With a J-beta primer mix and a sample-barcoded 5' primer, a second PCR ran 7 to 11 cycles. TCRdb redid the calling of the 5' RACE reads with MiXCR, one entry per CDR3 protein. Of more than 450,000 distinct CDR3 sequences listed, about 29% were seen once; the top ten hold roughly 3.5%. This same sample was also taken into another study, of T cells of mothers and their children.

Specimen: blood. The receptors stem from a boy between 2 and 10 years old in good health.

The chain joins TRBV24-1 to TRBJ2-1, with a tentative D call TRBD2 (6 bases). CDR3 length: 16 amino acids. Germline V gene lookup returns CDR1 KGHDR and CDR2 SFDVKD. The V and J ends lost 4 bases and 8 bases respectively, with 20 bases between them. DNA of the CDR3: TGTGCCACCAGTGACCGGACCGGGACTCGTGATCATGAGCAGTTCTTC. Amino acid sequence: CATSDRTGTRDHEQFF.

The chain employs TRBV12-3 or TRBV12-4 and TRBJ2-5, with 12 bases matching TRBD2. V gave up 2 bases and J gave up 5 bases; unmatched junction bases: 3. The CDR3 has 15 amino acids. The CDR3 sequence is CASSLTSGGLETQYF. The CDR3 DNA reads as TGTGCCAGCAGTTTAACTAGCGGGGGGCTTGAGACCCAGTACTTC.

This clonotype turned up a few times. This chain links TRBV6-6 with TRBJ2-5; D might be TRBD2 (6 bases). Germline-derived CDR1 and CDR2 are MNHNY and SVGAGI (reference sequence). The CDR3 has 17 residues. Trimming stripped 7 bases from V and 0 bases from J, with 21 bases between. The CDR3 region is CASNKEGLARYQETQYF. Written as DNA, the CDR3 is TGTGCCAGCAACAAAGAGGGGCTAGCGAGGTACCAAGAGACCCAGTACTTC.

About this clonotype itself: This sequence may be a read error, since a much larger clone differs from it by one base. This rearrangement joins TRBV27 to TRBJ1-6, with TRBD1 matching 8 bases. This CDR3 spans 14 amino acids. The V gene's germline CDR1 is MNHEY and CDR2 SMNVEV (reference sequence). The CDR3 sequence: CARSPWTGSMALHF. CDR3 nucleotide sequence: TGTGCCCGCAGTCCTTGGACAGGGAGTATGGCCCTCCACTTT.

This clonotype was found a few times. The conserved phenylalanine or tryptophan is not found at the CDR3 terminus, so this likely reflects a read error. This chain joins TRBV3-1 and TRBJ2-5; 9 bases map to TRBD2. The tail of the sequence fits TRBJ2-7 better, so the J call may be wrong. CDR1 is LGHDT, CDR2 YNNKEL, per germline (reference sequence). This CDR3 contains 15 residues. CDR3 loop: CASSQVASGVDEQYL. In nucleotides, the CDR3 is TGTGCCAGCAGCCAAGTGGCTAGCGGGGTAGACGAGCAGTACCTC.

This clonotype was observed a few times. V and J are TRBV6-5 and TRBJ2-3, with 7 nucleotides matching TRBD2. CDR3 length: 15 residues. V was clipped by 5 bases and J by 2 bases; unmatched bases: 7. Looked up from germline, CDR1 is MNHEY and CDR2 is SVGAGI. CDR3 region: CASSTLAAITDTQYF. The CDR3 DNA reads as TGTGCCAGCAGTACGCTAGCGGCCATCACAGATACGCAGTATTTT.

The chain combines TRBV28 with TRBJ2-7; D not resolved. The CDR3 totals 14 residues. The ends were cut back, 7 bases at V and 0 bases at J, with 13 bases in the middle. Per germline, CDR1 MDHEN and CDR2 SYDVKM. The CDR3 bases are TGTGCCAGCATATATACGGTTAGCTCCTACGAGCAGTACTTC. It is translated as CASIYTVSSYEQYF.

A few counts support this clonotype. The junction and the germline gene differ at one end; a read error may be behind it. The chain is built from TRBV20-1 and TRBJ2-4, with 11 nucleotides matching TRBD2. The germline V gene has CDR1 DFQATT and CDR2 SNEGSKA (reference sequence). This CDR3 is 14 amino acids long. The CDR3 nucleotides are TGCAGTGCTCGAGATAGCGGGAGGGGGGACATTCAGTACTTC. Translating it yields CSARDSGRGDIQYF.

This chain links TRBV12-3 or TRBV12-4 with TRBJ1-2; 7 positions match TRBD1. CDR3 size: 16 residues. J lost 8 bases, V lost 6 bases, and 18 bases had no gene match. The CDR3 coding sequence is TGTGCCAGCAGCCAAGGACCGGGACAGACTCACTCGGGCTACACCTTC. It encodes CASSQGPGQTHSGYTF.

This clonotype was counted a few times. This rearrangement joins TRBV3-1 to TRBJ2-5, with 9 bases matching TRBD2. The DNA matches TRBJ2-7 better at its end, which makes the J call doubtful. The CDR3 is made up of 14 amino acids. Germline CDR1 LGHDT, CDR2 YNNKEL (reference sequence). As DNA, the CDR3 is TGTGCCAGCAGCCAAGATAGCGGGGGCTACGAGCAGTACTTC. Residues: CASSQDSGGYEQYF.

The chain carries TRBV7-9 and TRBJ2-5, with 9 bases fitting TRBD1. Per germline, CDR1 SEHNR and CDR2 FQNEAQ (reference sequence). The CDR3 covers 14 residues. V lost 5 bases, J lost 3 bases, and 4 bases stayed unmatched. The CDR3: CASSPGDREETQYF. The CDR3, as DNA: TGTGCCAGCAGCCCCGGGGACAGGGAAGAGACCCAGTACTTC. Full variable domain (outside the CDR3, taken from reference TRBV7-9 and TRBJ2-5): DTGVSQNPRHKITKRGQNVTFRCDPISEHNRLYWYRQTLGQGPEFLTYFQNEAQLEKSRLLSDRFSAERPKGSFSTLEIQRTEQGDSAMYLCASSPGDREETQYFGPGTRLLVL.

This clonotype has a handful of counts. The V call is TRBV7-9, the J call TRBJ2-1; D perhaps matches TRBD2 (6 bases). There are 13 residues in the CDR3. Germline V gene data show CDR1 as SEHNR and CDR2 as FQNEAQ (reference sequence). The V and J ends lost 6 bases and 9 bases respectively, with 15 bases between them. CDR3 DNA: TGTGCCAGCAGAGCCGGGACTGGGGGTGAGCAGTTCTTC. Translating gives CASRAGTGGEQFF.

A few counts support this clonotype. One junction end does not reproduce the germline sequence, and a read error may be involved. V is TRBV12-3 or TRBV12-4 and J is TRBJ2-1; TRBD2 aligns across 7 bases. The CDR3 loop spans 11 amino acids. This CDR3 reads CASSATGTKIF. DNA of the CDR3: TGTGCCAGCAGTGCTACCGGGACTAAAATCTTC.

The chain combines TRBV30 with TRBJ2-1, with 9 bases identical to TRBD2. Germline V CDR1 and CDR2: GTSNPN, SVGIG (reference sequence). Trimming removed 0 bases from V and 6 bases from J; junction bases left unmatched: 9. This CDR3 has 16 residues. CDR3 loop: CAWSVPSGGPVNEQFF. In DNA form, the CDR3 reads TGTGCCTGGAGTGTACCCAGCGGGGGGCCTGTCAATGAGCAGTTCTTC.

This clonotype was detected a few times. The rearrangement uses TRBV5-6 and TRBJ2-7, with TRBD2 matching 7 bases. This CDR3 contains 15 residues. V shed 2 bases, J shed 7 bases, and the junction held 12 bases outside the gene matches. Germline V gene sequence: CDR1 SGHDT, CDR2 YYEEEE. CDR3: CASSFGVGTIGEQYF. The CDR3 DNA is TGTGCCAGCAGCTTTGGCGTCGGGACTATTGGGGAGCAGTACTTC. The full variable domain, completed using reference TRBV5-6 and TRBJ2-7, is DAGVTQSPTHLIKTRGQQVTLRCSPKSGHDTVSWYQQALGQGPQFIFQYYEEEERQRGNFPDRFSGHQFPNYSSELNVNALLLGDSALYLCASSFGVGTIGEQYFGPGTRLTVT.